One and the same sample provided the 19 T cell receptor beta chains below, sequenced in a study of STAT5B mutations in CD4+ large granular lymphocyte leukemia. Clones were sequenced by immunoSEQ multiplex PCR, and TCRdb holds only the in-frame ones, with some missing. This table holds approximately 35,000 clones, 76% found once. What was sequenced was CD4+ T cells from blood buffy coats. These receptors were taken from a human donor in good health.

This chain connects TRBV7-9 to TRBJ2-1, with 10 bases identical to TRBD1. This CDR3 comprises 16 residues. Germline CDR1 reads SEHNR; CDR2 reads FQNEAQ (reference sequence). With V trimmed by 5 bases and J by 8 bases, 12 bases remained unmatched. The CDR3 DNA is TGTGCCAGCAGCCCACAGTGGGACAGGGGTACCGATGAGCAGTTCTTC. It is translated as CASSPQWDRGTDEQFF.

The V and J genes are TRBV5-6 and TRBJ2-7, with unresolved D. Trimming cost V 4 bases and J 8 bases, with 16 bases left between them. This CDR3 has 13 amino acids. From germline, CDR1 is SGHDT and CDR2 YYEEEE. For the CDR3, the DNA is TGTGCCAGCAGCGCCACTAAGAGCTGGCAGCAGTACTTC. Translating it yields CASSATKSWQQYF.

The chain links TRBV5-1 to TRBJ1-3, with no clear D. CDR3 length: 14 residues. Germline V CDR1 and CDR2: SGHRS, YFSETQ. V lost 0 bases and J 4 bases, leaving 8 bases between the germline ends. The CDR3 spells CASSLAGVGNTIYF. CDR3 in DNA: TGCGCCAGCAGCTTGGCAGGAGTAGGAAACACCATATATTTT. Complete variable domain (other parts from reference TRBV5-1 and TRBJ1-3): KAGVTQTPRYLIKTRGQQVTLSCSPISGHRSVSWYQQTPGQGLQFLFEYFSETQRNKGNFPGRFSGRQFSNSRSEMNVSTLELGDSALYLCASSLAGVGNTIYFGEGSWLTVV.

This sequence joins TRBV28 and TRBJ1-5; D gene uncertain. V lost 4 bases and J 7 bases, leaving 5 bases between the germline ends. CDR3 length: 11 amino acids. Germline V gives CDR1 MDHEN, CDR2 SYDVKM. CDR3 DNA: TGTGCCAGCAGTTCAAGACAGCCCCAGCATTTT. Translation: CASSSRQPQHF.

The chain carries TRBV15 and TRBJ2-6; D gene uncertain. Germline CDR1 reads LNHNV; CDR2 reads YYDKDF (reference sequence). The CDR3 contains 19 residues. V shed 0 bases and J shed 0 bases, with 15 bases lying between them. The CDR3 DNA is TGTGCCACCAGCAGAGATAGGTACATGACGAGCTCTGGGGCCAACGTCCTGACTTTC. This translates into CATSRDRYMTSSGANVLTF. The full variable domain, with the rest looked up from reference TRBV15 and TRBJ2-6, is DAMVIQNPRYQVTQFGKPVTLSCSQTLNHNVMYWYQQKSSQAPKLLFHYYDKDFNNEADTPDNFQSRRPNTSFCFLDIRSPGLGDTAMYLCATSRDRYMTSSGANVLTFGAGSRLTVL.

The chain combines TRBV6-6 with TRBJ2-2; D is unresolved. Germline CDR1 and CDR2: MNHNY and SVGAGI (reference sequence). The CDR3 consists of 11 residues. Between the trimmed V and J ends, which lost 4 bases and 8 bases, there was a span of 5 bases. Here the CDR3 reads CASSSLGELFF. The CDR3 nucleotides are TGTGCCAGCAGTTCACTTGGGGAGCTGTTTTTT.

The chain combines TRBV7-8 with TRBJ2-1, with TRBD2 matching 9 bases. The CDR3 is 15 residues long. Germline V lookup: CDR1 SGHVS, CDR2 FQNEAQ. Unmatched junction bases numbered 9, after V lost 5 bases and J lost 7 bases. The CDR3 DNA is TGTGCCAGCAGCCCGCGGGGGGGCAAGGGGAATGAGCAGTTCTTC. Its protein is CASSPRGGKGNEQFF.

There are a few counts of this clone. The rearrangement joins TRBV28 to TRBJ2-7, with 7 bases fitting TRBD1. The ends lost 10 bases at V and 6 bases at J; junction bases unmatched: 6. The CDR3 is 11 residues long. The germline gives CDR1 MDHEN, CDR2 SYDVKM. Written as DNA, the CDR3 is TGTGCCACCTCGACAGGGATCGAGCAGTACTTC. It yields the protein CATSTGIEQYF.

The rearrangement links TRBV18 to TRBJ1-6; TRBD1 agrees at 7 bases. CDR3 length equals 14 residues. V gave up 4 bases and J gave up 7 bases; unmatched junction bases: 4. CDR1 and CDR2 from the germline V gene are KGHSH and LQKENI. For the CDR3, the DNA is TGTGCCAGCTCACAGGGGGCTAGGAATTCACCCCTCCACTTT. Protein sequence: CASSQGARNSPLHF.

The V gene is TRBV11-3, the J gene TRBJ2-2; D gene unclear. V lost 2 bases and J 5 bases, leaving 3 bases between the germline ends. From germline, CDR1 is SGHNT and CDR2 YENEEA. CDR3 size: 12 residues. CDR3 region: CASSLSTGELFF. As DNA, the CDR3 is TGTGCCAGCAGCTTAAGTACCGGGGAGCTGTTTTTT.

This clone has a single count. The V and J genes are TRBV21-1 and TRBJ2-5; TRBD1, as called in the table, went unchecked against the DNA. TRBV21-1 is a recognized pseudogene. The CDR3 loop spans 16 amino acids. This CDR3 reads CASSIRDRGPQETQYF. CDR3 sequence (DNA): TGTGCCAGCAGCATCCGGGACAGGGGTCCACAAGAGACCCAGTACTTC.

This sequence joins TRBV5-4 and TRBJ2-1; tentatively, D is TRBD2 (7 bases). The CDR3 has 17 amino acids. Between the trimmed V and J ends, which lost 3 bases and 2 bases, there was a span of 18 bases. Germline loops: CDR1 SGHNT, CDR2 YYREEE (reference sequence). The CDR3 reads CASSSPGGQSAYNEQFF. In DNA, the CDR3 is TGTGCCAGCAGCTCCCCCGGGGGGCAATCGGCCTACAATGAGCAGTTCTTC.

The sample holds one count of this clone. This chain links TRBV11-3 with TRBJ2-3; 9 bases align to TRBD2. The CDR3 covers 15 residues. From germline, CDR1 is SGHNT and CDR2 YENEEA. With V trimmed by 3 bases and J by 4 bases, 5 bases remained unmatched. The CDR3 region is CASSFEGLAADTQYF. CDR3 coding DNA: TGTGCCAGCAGCTTTGAGGGACTAGCCGCAGATACGCAGTATTTT.

The gene calls are TRBV5-1 and TRBJ1-1, with D maybe TRBD1 (6 bases). With 1 base removed from V and 5 bases from J, the gap between germline ends came to 15 bases. The germline V gene encodes CDR1 SGHRS and CDR2 YFSETQ. This CDR3 spans 15 amino acids. CDR3 residues: CASSLLQGRGTEAFF. Written as DNA, the CDR3 is TGCGCCAGCAGCTTGCTACAGGGTCGGGGGACTGAAGCTTTCTTT.

The table lists this clone with a few counts. The chain is built from TRBV6-1 and TRBJ1-2, with D possibly TRBD1 on 5 matching bases. Trimming pared 0 bases from V and 7 bases from J, leaving 15 bases between. This CDR3 comprises 15 residues. Germline CDR1 is MNHNS and CDR2 is SASEGT. The CDR3 sequence: CASSEAKGSRAGYTF. DNA of the CDR3: TGTGCCAGCAGTGAAGCGAAGGGTTCCAGGGCTGGCTACACCTTC.

CDR3 nucleotides: TGTGCCAGTACTCCTCCCGGGGCGGGCGGGAACACTGAAGCTTTCTTT. Translation: CASTPPGAGGNTEAFF. The chain couples TRBV19 to TRBJ1-1; weak D call: TRBD1 (5 bases). CDR1 LNHDA and CDR2 SQIVND come from the germline V gene (reference sequence). The CDR3 spans 16 residues. The V end lost 7 bases, the J end lost 1 base, and 19 bases lay between the germline ends.

The chain employs TRBV10-1 and TRBJ2-5; 10 bases match TRBD1. The CDR3 covers 18 residues. J gave up 5 bases and V 0 bases, and 12 bases lay outside the gene matches. The germline V gene encodes CDR1 WNHNN and CDR2 SYGVQD (reference sequence). The CDR3 here is CASSESGTGDVSGETQYF. The CDR3 nucleotides are TGCGCCAGCAGTGAGTCAGGGACAGGGGACGTGTCAGGGGAGACCCAGTACTTC.

J is TRBJ1-5 and V is TRBV6-1; no reliable D call. V was shortened by 9 bases and J by 0 bases, with 12 bases between the two germline ends. The CDR3 consists of 14 residues. The germline V gene has CDR1 MNHNS and CDR2 SASEGT. The CDR3 DNA reads TGTGCCAGTGGATCGGGAATTAGCAATCAGCCCCAGCATTTT. This gives the protein CASGSGISNQPQHF.

This clone came up once. The V and J genes are TRBV6-1 and TRBJ2-2, with D unresolved. This CDR3 is built from 15 residues. With 7 bases removed from V and 4 bases from J, the gap between germline ends came to 16 bases. CDR1 is MNHNS, CDR2 SASEGT, per germline. The CDR3 bases are TGTGCCAGCACTTTTCGAGGCAGCTTCACCGGGGAGCTGTTTTTT. Its protein product is CASTFRGSFTGELFF.